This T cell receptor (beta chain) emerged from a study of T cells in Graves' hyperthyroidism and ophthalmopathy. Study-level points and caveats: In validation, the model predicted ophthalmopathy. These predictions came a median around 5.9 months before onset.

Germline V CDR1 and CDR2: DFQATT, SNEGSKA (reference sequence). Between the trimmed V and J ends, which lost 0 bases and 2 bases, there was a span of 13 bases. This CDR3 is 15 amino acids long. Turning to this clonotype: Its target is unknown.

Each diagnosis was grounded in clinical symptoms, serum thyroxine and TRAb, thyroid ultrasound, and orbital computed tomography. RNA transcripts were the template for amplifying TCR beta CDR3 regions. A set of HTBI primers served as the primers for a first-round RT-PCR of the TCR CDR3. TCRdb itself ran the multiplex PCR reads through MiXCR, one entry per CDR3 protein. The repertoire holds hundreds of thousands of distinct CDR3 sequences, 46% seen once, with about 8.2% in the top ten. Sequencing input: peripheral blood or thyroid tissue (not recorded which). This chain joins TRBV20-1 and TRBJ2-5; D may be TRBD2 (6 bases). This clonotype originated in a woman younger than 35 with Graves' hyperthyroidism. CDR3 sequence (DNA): TGCAGTGCTAGAGATTTCGGGAGCCGTCAAGAGACCCAGTACTTC. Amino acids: CSARDFGSRQETQYF.